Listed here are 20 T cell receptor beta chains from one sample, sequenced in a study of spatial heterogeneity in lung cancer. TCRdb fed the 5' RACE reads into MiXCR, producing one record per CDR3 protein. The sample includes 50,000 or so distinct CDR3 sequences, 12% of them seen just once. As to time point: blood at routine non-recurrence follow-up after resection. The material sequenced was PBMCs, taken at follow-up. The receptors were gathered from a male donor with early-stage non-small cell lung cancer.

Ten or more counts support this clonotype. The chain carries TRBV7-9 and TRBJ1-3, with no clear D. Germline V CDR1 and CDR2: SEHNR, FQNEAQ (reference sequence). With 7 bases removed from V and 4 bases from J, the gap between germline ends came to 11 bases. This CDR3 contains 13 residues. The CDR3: CASTPNGGNTIYF. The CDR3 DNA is TGTGCCAGCACCCCTAACGGGGGAAACACCATATATTTT.

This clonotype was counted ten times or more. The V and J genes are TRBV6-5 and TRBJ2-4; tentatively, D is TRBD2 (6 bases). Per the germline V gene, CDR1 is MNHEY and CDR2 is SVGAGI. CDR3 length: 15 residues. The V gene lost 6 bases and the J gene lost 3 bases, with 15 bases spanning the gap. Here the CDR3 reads CASSPQRRDKNIQYF. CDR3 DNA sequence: TGTGCCAGCAGCCCACAACGGAGGGACAAAAACATTCAGTACTTC.

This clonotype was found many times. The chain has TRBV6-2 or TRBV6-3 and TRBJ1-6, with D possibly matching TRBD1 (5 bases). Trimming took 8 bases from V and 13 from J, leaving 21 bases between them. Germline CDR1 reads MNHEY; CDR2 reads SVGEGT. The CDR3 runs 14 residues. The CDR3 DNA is TGTGCCAGCGGGGTAGTTCCGGGGACGGCGCCCCTCCACTTT. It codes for CASGVVPGTAPLHF.

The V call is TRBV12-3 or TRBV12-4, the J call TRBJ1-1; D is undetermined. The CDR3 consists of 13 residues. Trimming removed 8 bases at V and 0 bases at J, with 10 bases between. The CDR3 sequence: CASRPRMNTEAFF. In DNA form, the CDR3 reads TGTGCCAGCCGACCGAGGATGAACACTGAAGCTTTCTTT.

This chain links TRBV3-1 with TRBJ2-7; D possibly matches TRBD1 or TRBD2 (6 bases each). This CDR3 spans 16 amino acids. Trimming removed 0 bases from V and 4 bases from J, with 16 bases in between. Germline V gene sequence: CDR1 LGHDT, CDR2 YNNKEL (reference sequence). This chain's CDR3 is CASSQDTGAARYEQYF. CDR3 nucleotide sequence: TGTGCCAGCAGCCAAGATACGGGGGCCGCTAGGTACGAGCAGTACTTC.

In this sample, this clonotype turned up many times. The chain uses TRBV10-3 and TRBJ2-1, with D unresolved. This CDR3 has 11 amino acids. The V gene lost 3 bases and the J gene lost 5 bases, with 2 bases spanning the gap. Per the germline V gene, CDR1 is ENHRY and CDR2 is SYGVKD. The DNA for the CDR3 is TGTGCCATCAGTGAAAACAATGAGCAGTTCTTC. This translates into CAISENNEQFF.

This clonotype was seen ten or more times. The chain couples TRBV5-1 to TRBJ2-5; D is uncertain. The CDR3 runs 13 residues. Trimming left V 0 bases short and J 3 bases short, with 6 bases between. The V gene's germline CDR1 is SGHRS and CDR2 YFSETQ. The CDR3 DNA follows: TGCGCCAGCAGCTTGGAGATAGAAGAGACCCAGTACTTC. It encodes CASSLEIEETQYF.

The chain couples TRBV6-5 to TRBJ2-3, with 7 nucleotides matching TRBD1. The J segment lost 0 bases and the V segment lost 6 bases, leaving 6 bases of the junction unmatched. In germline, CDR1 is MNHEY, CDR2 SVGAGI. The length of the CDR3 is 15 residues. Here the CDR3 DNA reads TGTGCCAGCAGAAAAGACAGGGCTAGCACAGATACGCAGTATTTT. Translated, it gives CASRKDRASTDTQYF.

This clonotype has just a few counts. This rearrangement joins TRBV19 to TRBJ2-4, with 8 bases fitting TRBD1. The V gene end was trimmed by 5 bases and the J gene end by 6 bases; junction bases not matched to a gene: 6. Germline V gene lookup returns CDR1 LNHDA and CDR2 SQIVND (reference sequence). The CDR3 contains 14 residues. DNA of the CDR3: TGTGCCAGTAGTGGACAGGGCGGTGCAAACATTCAGTACTTC. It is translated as CASSGQGGANIQYF.

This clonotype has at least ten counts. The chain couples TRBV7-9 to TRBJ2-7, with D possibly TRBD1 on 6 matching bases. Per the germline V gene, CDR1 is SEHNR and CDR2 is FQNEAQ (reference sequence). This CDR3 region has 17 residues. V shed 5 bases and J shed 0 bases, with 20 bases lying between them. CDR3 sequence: CASSPEPDSSFSYEQYF. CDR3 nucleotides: TGTGCCAGCAGCCCAGAGCCGGACAGCTCATTCTCCTACGAGCAGTACTTC. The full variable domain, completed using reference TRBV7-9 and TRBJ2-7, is DTGVSQNPRHKITKRGQNVTFRCDPISEHNRLYWYRQTLGQGPEFLTYFQNEAQLEKSRLLSDRFSAERPKGSFSTLEIQRTEQGDSAMYLCASSPEPDSSFSYEQYFGPGTRLTVT.

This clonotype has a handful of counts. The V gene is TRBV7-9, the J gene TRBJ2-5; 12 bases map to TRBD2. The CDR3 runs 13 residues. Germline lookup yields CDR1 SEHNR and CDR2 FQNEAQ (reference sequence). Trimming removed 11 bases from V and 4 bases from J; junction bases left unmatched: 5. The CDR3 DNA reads TGTGCCGCCCAGGGACTAGCGGGAGAGACCCAGTACTTC. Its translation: CAAQGLAGETQYF.

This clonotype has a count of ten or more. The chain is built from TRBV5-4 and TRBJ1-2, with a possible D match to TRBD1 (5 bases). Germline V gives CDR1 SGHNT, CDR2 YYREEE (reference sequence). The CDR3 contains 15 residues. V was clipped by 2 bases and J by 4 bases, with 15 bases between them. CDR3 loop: CASSLGPPGGYGYTF. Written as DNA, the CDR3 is TGTGCCAGCAGCTTAGGCCCACCTGGGGGCTATGGCTACACCTTC.

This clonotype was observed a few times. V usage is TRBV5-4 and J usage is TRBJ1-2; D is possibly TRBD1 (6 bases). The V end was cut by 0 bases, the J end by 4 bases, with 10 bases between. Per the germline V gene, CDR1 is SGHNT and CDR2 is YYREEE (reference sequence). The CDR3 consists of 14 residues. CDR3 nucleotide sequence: TGTGCCAGCAGCTTGGAGGGGGACACCTATGGCTACACCTTC. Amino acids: CASSLEGDTYGYTF.

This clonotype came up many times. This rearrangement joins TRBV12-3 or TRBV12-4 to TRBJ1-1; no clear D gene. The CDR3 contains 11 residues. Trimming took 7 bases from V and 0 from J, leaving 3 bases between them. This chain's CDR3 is CASNLNTEAFF. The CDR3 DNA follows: TGTGCCAGCAATTTGAACACTGAAGCTTTCTTT.

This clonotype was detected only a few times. Written as DNA, the CDR3 is TGTGCCAGTAGTATCCCAGGGGACACCGGGGAGCTGTTTTTT. Translating it yields CASSIPGDTGELFF. This chain joins TRBV19 and TRBJ2-2; possible D gene TRBD1, 6 bases. The CDR3 has 14 residues. V was pared by 3 bases and J by 3 bases, with 8 bases between. Germline V gene lookup returns CDR1 LNHDA and CDR2 SQIVND (reference sequence).

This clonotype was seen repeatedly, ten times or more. The CDR3: CASSLEGTRALGTDTQYF. CDR3 coding DNA: TGTGCCAGCAGTTTAGAGGGGACTAGGGCCCTTGGCACAGATACGCAGTATTTT. The J gene is TRBJ2-3, the V gene TRBV12-3 or TRBV12-4, with TRBD2 identical over 8 bases. This CDR3 has 18 residues. The V and J ends lost 1 base and 1 base, in that order; junction bases with no gene match: 10.

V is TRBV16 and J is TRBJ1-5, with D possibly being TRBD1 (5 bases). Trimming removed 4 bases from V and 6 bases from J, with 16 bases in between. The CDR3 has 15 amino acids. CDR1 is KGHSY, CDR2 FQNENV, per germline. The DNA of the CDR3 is TGTGCCAGCAGCCGAGCCGGGACGGGAGGTCAGCCCCAGCATTTT. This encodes CASSRAGTGGQPQHF.

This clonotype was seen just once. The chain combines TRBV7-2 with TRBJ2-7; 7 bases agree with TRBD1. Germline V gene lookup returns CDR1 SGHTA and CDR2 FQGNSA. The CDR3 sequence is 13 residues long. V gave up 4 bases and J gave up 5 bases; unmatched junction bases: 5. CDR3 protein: CASSSDRADEQYF. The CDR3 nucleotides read TGTGCCAGCAGCTCCGACAGGGCAGACGAGCAGTACTTC.

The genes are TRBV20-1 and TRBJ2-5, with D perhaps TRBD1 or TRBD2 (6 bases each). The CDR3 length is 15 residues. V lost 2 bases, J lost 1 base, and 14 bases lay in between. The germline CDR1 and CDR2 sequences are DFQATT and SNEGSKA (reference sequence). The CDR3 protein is CSARHGGLGQETQYF. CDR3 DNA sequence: TGCAGTGCTAGACACGGGGGCTTGGGCCAAGAGACCCAGTACTTC.

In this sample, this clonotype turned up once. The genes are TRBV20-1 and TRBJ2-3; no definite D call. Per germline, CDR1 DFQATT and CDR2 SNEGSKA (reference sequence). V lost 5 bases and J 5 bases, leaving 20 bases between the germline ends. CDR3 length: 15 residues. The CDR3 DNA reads TGCAGTGCTCTAACCAGGACGGATACGAGAGATACGCAGTATTTT. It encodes CSALTRTDTRDTQYF.